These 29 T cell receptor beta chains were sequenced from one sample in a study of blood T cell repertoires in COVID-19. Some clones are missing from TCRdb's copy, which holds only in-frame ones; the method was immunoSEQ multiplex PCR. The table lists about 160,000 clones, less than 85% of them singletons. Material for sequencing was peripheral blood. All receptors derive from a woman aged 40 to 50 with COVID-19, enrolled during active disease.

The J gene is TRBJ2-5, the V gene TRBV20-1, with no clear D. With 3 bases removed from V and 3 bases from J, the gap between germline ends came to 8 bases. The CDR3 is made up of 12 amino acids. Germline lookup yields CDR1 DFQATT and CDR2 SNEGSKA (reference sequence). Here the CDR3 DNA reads TGCAGTGCTAGTAGCCGGGAAGAGACCCAGTACTTC. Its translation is CSASSREETQYF.

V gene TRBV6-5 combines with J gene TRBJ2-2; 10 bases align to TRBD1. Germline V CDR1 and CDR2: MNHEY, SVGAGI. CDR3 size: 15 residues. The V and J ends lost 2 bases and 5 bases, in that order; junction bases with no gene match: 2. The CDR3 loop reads CASSYGTGDTGELFF. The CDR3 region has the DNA TGTGCCAGCAGTTACGGGACAGGGGATACCGGGGAGCTGTTTTTT.

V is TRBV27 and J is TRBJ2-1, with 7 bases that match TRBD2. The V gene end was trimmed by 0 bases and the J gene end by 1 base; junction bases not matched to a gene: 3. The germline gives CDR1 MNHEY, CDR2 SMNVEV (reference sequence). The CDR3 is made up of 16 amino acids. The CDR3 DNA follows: TGTGCCAGCAGTTTATCTCCTAGCGGTTCCTACAATGAGCAGTTCTTC. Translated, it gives CASSLSPSGSYNEQFF.

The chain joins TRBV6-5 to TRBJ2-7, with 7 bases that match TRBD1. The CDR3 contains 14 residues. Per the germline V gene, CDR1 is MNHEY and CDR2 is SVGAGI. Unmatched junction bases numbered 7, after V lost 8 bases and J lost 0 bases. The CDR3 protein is CASSDRAFSYEQYV. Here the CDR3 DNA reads TGTGCCAGCTCCGACAGGGCCTTCTCCTACGAGCAGTACGTC.

The CDR3 protein is CASSYRTGLVASNQPQHF. The CDR3 bases are TGTGCCAGCAGTTACCGAACGGGACTGGTGGCTAGCAATCAGCCCCAGCATTTT. V usage is TRBV28 and J usage is TRBJ1-5; D is perhaps TRBD1 (5 bases). The V end lost 4 bases, the J end lost 0 bases, and 19 bases lay between the germline ends. CDR3 length: 18 residues. CDR1 and CDR2 from the germline V gene are MDHEN and SYDVKM.

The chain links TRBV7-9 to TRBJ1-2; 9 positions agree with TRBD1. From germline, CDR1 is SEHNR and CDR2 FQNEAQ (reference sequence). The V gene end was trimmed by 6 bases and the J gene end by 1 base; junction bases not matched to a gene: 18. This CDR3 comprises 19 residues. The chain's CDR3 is CASSFALEGQGKDNYGYTF. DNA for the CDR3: TGTGCCAGCAGTTTCGCCCTTGAGGGACAGGGAAAGGATAACTATGGCTACACCTTC.

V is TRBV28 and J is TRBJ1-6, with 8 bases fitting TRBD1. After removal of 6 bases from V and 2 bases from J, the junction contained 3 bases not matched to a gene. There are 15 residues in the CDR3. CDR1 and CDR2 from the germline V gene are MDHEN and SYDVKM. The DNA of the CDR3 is TGTGCCAGCAGCCCGGACAGGGCCTATAATTCACCCCTCCACTTT. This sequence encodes CASSPDRAYNSPLHF.

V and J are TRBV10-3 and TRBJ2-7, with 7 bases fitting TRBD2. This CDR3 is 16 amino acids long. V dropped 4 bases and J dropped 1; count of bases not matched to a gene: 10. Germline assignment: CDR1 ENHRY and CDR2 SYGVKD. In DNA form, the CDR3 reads TGTGCCATCAGTGGTGTGGGAGGGGATCTTTCCTACGAGCAGTACTTC. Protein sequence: CAISGVGGDLSYEQYF.

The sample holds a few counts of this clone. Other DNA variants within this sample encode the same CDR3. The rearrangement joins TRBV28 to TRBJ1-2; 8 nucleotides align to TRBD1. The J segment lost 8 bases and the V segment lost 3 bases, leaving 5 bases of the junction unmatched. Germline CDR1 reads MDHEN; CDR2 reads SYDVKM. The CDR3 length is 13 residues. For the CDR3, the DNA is TGTGCCAGCAGTTTGCCAGGGGGCGGCGGCTACACCTTC. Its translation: CASSLPGGGGYTF.

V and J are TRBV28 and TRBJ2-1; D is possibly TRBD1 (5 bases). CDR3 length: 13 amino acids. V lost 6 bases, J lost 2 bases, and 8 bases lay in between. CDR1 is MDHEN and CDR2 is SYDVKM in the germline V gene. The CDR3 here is CASSVGAYNEQFF. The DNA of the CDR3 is TGTGCCAGCAGCGTAGGGGCCTACAATGAGCAGTTCTTC.

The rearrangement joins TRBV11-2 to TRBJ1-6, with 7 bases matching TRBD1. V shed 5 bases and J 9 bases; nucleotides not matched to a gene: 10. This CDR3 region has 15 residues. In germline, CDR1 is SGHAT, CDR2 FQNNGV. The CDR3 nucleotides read TGTGCCAGCAGCCGCGATCCGGGACAGCGTTCACCCCTCCACTTT. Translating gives CASSRDPGQRSPLHF. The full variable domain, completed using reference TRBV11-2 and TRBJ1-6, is EAGVAQSPRYKIIEKRQSVAFWCNPISGHATLYWYQQILGQGPKLLIQFQNNGVVDDSQLPKDRFSAERLKGVDSTLKIQPAKLEDSAVYLCASSRDPGQRSPLHFGNGTRLTVT.

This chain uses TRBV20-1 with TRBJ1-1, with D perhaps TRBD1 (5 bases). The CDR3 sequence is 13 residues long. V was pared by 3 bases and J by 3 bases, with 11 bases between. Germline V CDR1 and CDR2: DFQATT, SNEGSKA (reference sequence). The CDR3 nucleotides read TGCAGTGCTAGTGTGGGGCTTGACACTGAAGCTTTCTTT. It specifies CSASVGLDTEAFF.

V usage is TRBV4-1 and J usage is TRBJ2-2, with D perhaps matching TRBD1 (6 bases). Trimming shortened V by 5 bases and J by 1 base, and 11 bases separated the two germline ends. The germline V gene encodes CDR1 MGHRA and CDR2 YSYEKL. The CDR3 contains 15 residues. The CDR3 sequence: CASSERDMNTGELFF. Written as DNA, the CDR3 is TGCGCCAGCAGCGAACGGGACATGAACACCGGGGAGCTGTTTTTT.

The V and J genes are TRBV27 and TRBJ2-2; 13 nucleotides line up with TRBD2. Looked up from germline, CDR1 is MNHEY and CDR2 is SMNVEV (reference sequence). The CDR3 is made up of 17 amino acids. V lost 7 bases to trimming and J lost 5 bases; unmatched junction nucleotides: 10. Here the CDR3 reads CASKGLAGSRDTGELFF. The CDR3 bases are TGTGCCAGCAAGGGACTAGCGGGGAGCCGGGATACCGGGGAGCTGTTTTTT.

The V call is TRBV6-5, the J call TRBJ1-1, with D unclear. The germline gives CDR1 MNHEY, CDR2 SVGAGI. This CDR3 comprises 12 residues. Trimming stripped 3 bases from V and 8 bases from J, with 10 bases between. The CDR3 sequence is CASSYGGREAFF. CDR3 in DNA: TGTGCCAGCAGTTATGGTGGGAGAGAAGCTTTCTTT.

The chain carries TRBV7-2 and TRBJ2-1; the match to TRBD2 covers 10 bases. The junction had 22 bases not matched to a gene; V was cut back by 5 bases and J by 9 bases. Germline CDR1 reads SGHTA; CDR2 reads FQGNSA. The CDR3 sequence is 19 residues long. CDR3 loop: CASSRAWSGRASRLSEQFF. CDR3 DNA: TGTGCCAGCAGCCGGGCATGGAGCGGGAGGGCCTCTAGGCTTTCTGAGCAGTTCTTC.

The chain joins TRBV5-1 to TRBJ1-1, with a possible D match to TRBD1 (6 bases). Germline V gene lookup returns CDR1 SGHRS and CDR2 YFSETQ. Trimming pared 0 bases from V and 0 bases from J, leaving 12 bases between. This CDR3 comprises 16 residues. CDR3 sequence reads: CASSLGQGNMNTEAFF. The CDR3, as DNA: TGCGCCAGCAGCTTGGGGCAGGGGAACATGAACACTGAAGCTTTCTTT.

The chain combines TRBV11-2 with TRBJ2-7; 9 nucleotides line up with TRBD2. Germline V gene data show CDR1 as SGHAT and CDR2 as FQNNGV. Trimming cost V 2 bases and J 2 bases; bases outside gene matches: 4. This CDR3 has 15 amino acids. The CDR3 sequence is CASSLRLAEAYEQYF. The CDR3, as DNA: TGTGCCAGCAGCTTAAGACTAGCGGAAGCCTACGAGCAGTACTTC.

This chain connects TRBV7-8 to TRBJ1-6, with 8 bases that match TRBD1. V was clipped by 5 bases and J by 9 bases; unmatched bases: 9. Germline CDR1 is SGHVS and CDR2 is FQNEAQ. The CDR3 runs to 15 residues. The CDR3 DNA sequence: TGTGCCAGCAGCCCCCGGACAGGGACGAGTTCACCCCTCCACTTT. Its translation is CASSPRTGTSSPLHF.

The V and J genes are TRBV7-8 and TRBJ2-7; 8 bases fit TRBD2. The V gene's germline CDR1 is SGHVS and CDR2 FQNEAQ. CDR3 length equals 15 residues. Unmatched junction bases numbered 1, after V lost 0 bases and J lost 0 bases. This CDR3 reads CASSLASGGSYEQYV. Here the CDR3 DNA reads TGTGCCAGCAGCTTAGCAAGCGGGGGCTCCTACGAGCAGTACGTC.

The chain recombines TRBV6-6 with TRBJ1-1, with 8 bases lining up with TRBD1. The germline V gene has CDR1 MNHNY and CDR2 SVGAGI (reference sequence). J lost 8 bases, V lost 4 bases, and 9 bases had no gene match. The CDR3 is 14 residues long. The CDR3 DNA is TGTGCCAGCAGTTTAACAGACAGGGGAGGGGAAGCTTTCTTT. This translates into CASSLTDRGGEAFF.

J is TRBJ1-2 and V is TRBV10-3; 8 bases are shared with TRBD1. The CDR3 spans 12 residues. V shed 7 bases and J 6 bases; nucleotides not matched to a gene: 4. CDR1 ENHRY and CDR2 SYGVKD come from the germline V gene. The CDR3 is CAITAGGHGYTF. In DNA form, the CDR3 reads TGTGCCATCACGGCAGGGGGCCATGGCTACACCTTC.

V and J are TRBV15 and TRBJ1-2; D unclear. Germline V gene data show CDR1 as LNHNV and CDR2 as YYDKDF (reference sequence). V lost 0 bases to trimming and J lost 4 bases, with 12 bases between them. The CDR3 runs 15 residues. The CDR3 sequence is CATSREGRGAYGYTF. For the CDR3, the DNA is TGTGCCACCAGCAGAGAAGGACGGGGAGCCTATGGCTACACCTTC.

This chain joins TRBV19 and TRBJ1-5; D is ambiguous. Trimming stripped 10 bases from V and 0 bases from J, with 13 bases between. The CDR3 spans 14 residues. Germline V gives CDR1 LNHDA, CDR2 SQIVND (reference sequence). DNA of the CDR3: TGTGCCACCCAAGCGACGTTTAGCAATCAGCCCCAGCATTTT. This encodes CATQATFSNQPQHF.

CDR3 loop: CASRGRTYEQYF. CDR3 in DNA: TGTGCCAGCAGGGGCAGAACCTACGAGCAGTACTTC. This chain uses TRBV5-6 with TRBJ2-7; D unclear. V lost 5 bases and J 2 bases, leaving 8 bases between the germline ends. The CDR3 contains 12 residues. Per germline, CDR1 SGHDT and CDR2 YYEEEE.

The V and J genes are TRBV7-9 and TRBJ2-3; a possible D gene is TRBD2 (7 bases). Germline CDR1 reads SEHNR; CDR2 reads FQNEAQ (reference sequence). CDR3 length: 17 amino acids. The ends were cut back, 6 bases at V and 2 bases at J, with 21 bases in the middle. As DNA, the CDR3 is TGTGCCAGCAGACTGGGAGGGGGTGGTGAGTCCACAGATACGCAGTATTTT. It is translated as CASRLGGGGESTDTQYF.

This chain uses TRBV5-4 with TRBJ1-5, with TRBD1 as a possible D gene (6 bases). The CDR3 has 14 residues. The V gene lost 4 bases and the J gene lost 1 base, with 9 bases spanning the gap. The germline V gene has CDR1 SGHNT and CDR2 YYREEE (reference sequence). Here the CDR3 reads CASSAGVSNQPQHF. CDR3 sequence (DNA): TGTGCCAGCAGCGCAGGGGTAAGCAATCAGCCCCAGCATTTT. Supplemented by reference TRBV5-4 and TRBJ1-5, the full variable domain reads ETGVTQSPTHLIKTRGQQVTLRCSSQSGHNTVSWYQQALGQGPQFIFQYYREEENGRGNFPPRFSGLQFPNYSSELNVNALELDDSALYLCASSAGVSNQPQHFGDGTRLSIL.

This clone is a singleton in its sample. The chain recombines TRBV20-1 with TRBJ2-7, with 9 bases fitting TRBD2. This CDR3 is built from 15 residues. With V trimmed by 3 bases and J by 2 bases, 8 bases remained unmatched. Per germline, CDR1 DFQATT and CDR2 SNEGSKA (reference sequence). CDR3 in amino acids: CSASELLAGTYEQYF. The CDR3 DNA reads TGCAGTGCTAGTGAGCTACTAGCGGGTACCTACGAGCAGTACTTC.

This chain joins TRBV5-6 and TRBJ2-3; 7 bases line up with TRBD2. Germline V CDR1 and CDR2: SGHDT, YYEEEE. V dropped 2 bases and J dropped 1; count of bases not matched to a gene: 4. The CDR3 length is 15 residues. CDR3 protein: CASSFRLAGTDTQYF. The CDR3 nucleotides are TGTGCCAGCAGCTTTCGCCTAGCGGGCACAGATACGCAGTATTTT.